Listed below are T cell receptor beta chains from one sample, sequenced in a study of T cell changes during pregnancy in multiple sclerosis. Assay: immunoSEQ multiplex PCR; the TCRdb copy retains only in-frame clones and omits some. The data hold 50,000 to 70,000 clones, with 91% observed a single time. The specimen comprised CD8+ T cells from peripheral blood mononuclear cells, sampled before pregnancy. Every receptor here comes from a female donor with multiple sclerosis, enrolled in a pregnancy study. The CDR3 runs from the conserved cysteine through the conserved F or W. Fields, in order: J gene, V gene, clone size, D gene, CDR3 protein, CDR3 DNA. A D gene is named only where the DNA matches it firmly. Some rows mark clone size as missing; the rest say once, few, many or name a class of expanded clone.

J: TRBJ1-5; V: TRBV6-1; size: -; D: TRBD1; CDR3: CASSVGQANQPQHF; DNA: TGTGCCAGCAGTGTGGGACAGGCCAATCAGCCCCAGCATTTT
J: TRBJ2-1; V: TRBV15; size: -; D: TRBD2; CDR3: CATSRVSGGAVDEQFF; DNA: TGTGCCACCAGCAGAGTCTCGGGGGGGGCCGTAGATGAGCAGTTCTTC
J: TRBJ1-1; V: TRBV19; size: -; D: -; CDR3: CASSVTGMAEAFF; DNA: TGTGCCAGTAGCGTAACAGGGATGGCTGAAGCTTTCTTT
J: TRBJ2-3; V: TRBV27; size: -; D: -; CDR3: CASSPWDFTDTQYF; DNA: TGTGCCAGCAGTCCCTGGGACTTCACAGATACGCAGTATTTT
J: TRBJ2-7; V: TRBV27; size: -; D: -; CDR3: CASSPTGRPDEQYF; DNA: TGTGCCAGCAGTCCAACAGGGCGCCCTGACGAGCAGTACTTC
J: TRBJ1-2; V: TRBV11-2; size: -; D: -; CDR3: CASSKTLSGGYTF; DNA: TGTGCCAGCAGCAAGACCCTGTCGGGGGGCTACACCTTC
J: TRBJ2-2; V: TRBV7-2; size: -; D: -; CDR3: CASSFPRGHPNTGELFF; DNA: TGTGCCAGCAGCTTCCCGCGGGGGCATCCGAACACCGGGGAGCTGTTTTTT
J: TRBJ2-1; V: TRBV7-9; size: once; D: TRBD2; CDR3: CASSLGSGGPANEQFF; DNA: TGTGCCAGCAGCTTAGGTAGCGGGGGGCCTGCCAATGAGCAGTTCTTC
J: TRBJ1-5; V: TRBV6-1; size: -; D: -; CDR3: CASKPTDYDQPQHF; DNA: TGTGCCAGCAAGCCGACAGATTATGATCAGCCCCAGCATTTT
J: TRBJ2-7; V: TRBV15; size: -; D: -; CDR3: CATSPQDKTYEQYF; DNA: TGTGCCACCAGCCCCCAGGACAAGACCTACGAGCAGTACTTC
J: TRBJ1-5; V: TRBV6-6; size: -; D: TRBD1; CDR3: CASSSTDRARDQPQHF; DNA: TGTGCCAGCAGTTCGACGGACAGGGCAAGAGATCAGCCCCAGCATTTT
J: TRBJ2-7; V: TRBV13; size: once; D: TRBD1; CDR3: CASSPQTGNLLYEQYF; DNA: TGTGCCAGCAGCCCCCAGACAGGGAATCTCCTATACGAGCAGTACTTC
J: TRBJ2-7; V: TRBV5-8; size: -; D: TRBD1; CDR3: CASSSDRAAYEQYF; DNA: TGTGCCAGCAGCTCGGACAGGGCGGCCTACGAGCAGTACTTC
J: TRBJ1-2; V: TRBV13; size: once; D: -; CDR3: CASSLGSTNYNYGYTF; DNA: TGTGCCAGCAGCTTAGGATCTACGAATTATAACTATGGCTACACCTTC
J: TRBJ1-5; V: TRBV19; size: -; D: -; CDR3: CASWGVSNQPQHF; DNA: TGTGCCAGTTGGGGCGTAAGCAATCAGCCCCAGCATTTT